The 26 T cell receptor beta chains given below trace back to one sample, sequenced in a study of shared clonotypes between healthy human individuals. TCRdb keeps only in-frame clones here, not all; method: immunoSEQ multiplex PCR. This table has around 1 million clones, over 60% appearing once. Sequencing input: memory CD4+ T cells sorted from blood. Subset given: CD45RA-negative fraction. The receptor source for this set is a man aged 18 to 29 in good health.

This clone occurred a few times. The rearrangement uses TRBV5-8 and TRBJ1-5; TRBD1 agrees at 9 bases. The CDR3 consists of 15 residues. Per germline, CDR1 SGHTS and CDR2 YDEGEE. Trimming at V came to 8 bases and at J to 4 bases, leaving 10 bases not matched to a gene. For the CDR3, the DNA is TGTGCCAGTCAGGGGGGACAGGGCAGGAATCAGCCCCAGCATTTT. Protein: CASQGGQGRNQPQHF.

The chain employs TRBV6-5 and TRBJ1-5, with TRBD1 matching 8 bases. CDR3 length: 13 amino acids. With V trimmed by 8 bases and J by 3 bases, 3 bases remained unmatched. The germline gives CDR1 MNHEY, CDR2 SVGAGI. The CDR3 protein is CASRDRLNQPQHF. The CDR3 coding sequence is TGTGCCAGCCGGGACAGGCTCAATCAGCCCCAGCATTTT.

This clone has a count of ten or more. Other DNA variants within this sample encode the same CDR3. The V call is TRBV11-1, the J call TRBJ1-1; a weak D match, TRBD1 (5 bases). Per germline, CDR1 SGHAT and CDR2 FQDESV (reference sequence). This CDR3 contains 15 residues. Between the trimmed V and J ends, which lost 3 bases and 1 base, there was a span of 12 bases. The CDR3 reads CASSLGRGTNTEAFF. The DNA for the CDR3 is TGTGCCAGCAGCTTGGGGCGGGGGACGAACACTGAAGCTTTCTTT.

The V and J genes are TRBV7-2 and TRBJ1-1, with D possibly being TRBD1 (5 bases). The CDR3 loop spans 19 amino acids. The germline V gene has CDR1 SGHTA and CDR2 FQGNSA. Deletions cut 3 bases from V and 3 bases from J, with 26 bases between. The CDR3, as DNA: TGTGCCAGCAGCTTGGGACCCGGGCCTTCGACTCCAGGGTACACTGAAGCTTTCTTT. Translated: CASSLGPGPSTPGYTEAFF.

CDR3 sequence reads: CAISAQGSYNEQFF. The DNA of the CDR3 is TGTGCCATCAGTGCACAGGGGTCCTACAATGAGCAGTTCTTC. This chain uses TRBV10-3 with TRBJ2-1, with 7 bases matching TRBD1. Germline CDR1 is ENHRY and CDR2 is SYGVKD. This CDR3 comprises 14 residues. V trimming: 4 bases; J trimming: 1 base; junction bases outside the gene matches: 1.

This chain links TRBV5-4 with TRBJ2-6, with D perhaps TRBD1 (6 bases). The CDR3 contains 15 residues. Trimming cost V 0 bases and J 2 bases, with 6 bases left between them. CDR1 is SGHNT, CDR2 YYREEE, per germline (reference sequence). The CDR3 DNA sequence: TGTGCCAGCAGCTTGGCAGGGGCTGGGGCCAACGTCCTGACTTTC. It specifies CASSLAGAGANVLTF.

The chain links TRBV6-1 to TRBJ2-7, with D possibly matching TRBD2 (6 bases). Germline V gene sequence: CDR1 MNHNS, CDR2 SASEGT. The V end lost 8 bases, the J end lost 1 base, and 12 bases lay between the germline ends. CDR3 length equals 13 residues. CDR3 protein: CASLLGGSYEQYF. The CDR3 DNA reads TGTGCCAGCCTTCTTGGAGGGTCCTACGAGCAGTACTTC.

The rearrangement joins TRBV5-1 to TRBJ1-4, with D maybe TRBD1 (5 bases). Germline V lookup: CDR1 SGHRS, CDR2 YFSETQ. The CDR3 contains 16 residues. The V and J ends lost 1 base and 4 bases respectively, with 14 bases between them. The CDR3 DNA reads as TGCGCCAGCAGCTTGTGGGCAGGGAGCGTTAATGAAAAACTGTTTTTT. Its protein is CASSLWAGSVNEKLFF.

CDR3 DNA: TGCGCCAGCAGAACACAGAAAGAGACCCAGTACTTC. It codes for CASRTQKETQYF. The chain combines TRBV10-2 with TRBJ2-5, with D uncertain. V lost 6 bases to trimming and J lost 3 bases, with 8 bases between them. The CDR3 has 12 residues. Germline V gene data show CDR1 as WSHSY and CDR2 as SAAADI.

The gene calls are TRBV5-6 and TRBJ2-7; D could derive from TRBD1 or TRBD2 (5 bases each). The CDR3 is 14 residues long. The V and J ends lost 4 bases and 3 bases respectively, with 14 bases between them. CDR1 SGHDT and CDR2 YYEEEE come from the germline V gene. The CDR3 bases are TGTGCCAGCAGCCCGTGGGACCGAGACTACGAGCAGTACTTC. Its protein product is CASSPWDRDYEQYF.

The chain employs TRBV13 and TRBJ2-5; D not resolved. Germline-derived CDR1 and CDR2 are PRHDT and FYEKMQ (reference sequence). This CDR3 spans 11 amino acids. V was trimmed by 2 bases and J by 4 bases, leaving 2 bases between them. The CDR3 region has the DNA TGTGCCAGCAGCTTAACAGAGACCCAGTACTTC. Translation gives CASSLTETQYF.

The gene calls are TRBV2 and TRBJ2-2, with 8 bases that match TRBD2. V was pared by 4 bases and J by 1 base, with 11 bases of the junction left unmatched. This CDR3 has 18 residues. Germline V CDR1 and CDR2: SNHLY, FYNNEI. The CDR3: CASSVTSLAGKNTGELFF. In DNA form, the CDR3 reads TGTGCCAGCAGTGTCACCTCATTAGCGGGGAAGAACACCGGGGAGCTGTTTTTT. Complete variable domain (other parts from reference TRBV2 and TRBJ2-2): EPEVTQTPSHQVTQMGQEVILRCVPISNHLYFYWYRQILGQKVEFLVSFYNNEISEKSEIFDDQFSVERPDGSNFTLKIRSTKLEDSAMYFCASSVTSLAGKNTGELFFGEGSRLTVL.

The chain combines TRBV7-9 with TRBJ2-5; 12 nucleotides agree with TRBD2. Germline V gene data show CDR1 as SEHNR and CDR2 as FQNEAQ (reference sequence). The CDR3 runs to 18 residues. V lost 4 bases to trimming and J lost 1 base; unmatched junction nucleotides: 10. The CDR3 loop is CASSSGLAGSYRQETQYF. Here the CDR3 DNA reads TGTGCCAGCAGCTCAGGACTAGCGGGGAGTTACCGCCAAGAGACCCAGTACTTC.

This clone was seen just once. This sequence joins TRBV11-2 and TRBJ1-5; no clear D. V lost 0 bases and J 3 bases, leaving 9 bases between the germline ends. Germline CDR1 SGHAT, CDR2 FQNNGV. The CDR3 is 15 amino acids. The CDR3 loop reads CASSLEGSANQPQHF. In nucleotides, the CDR3 is TGTGCCAGCAGCTTAGAGGGCAGTGCCAATCAGCCCCAGCATTTT.

V gene TRBV6-1 combines with J gene TRBJ2-1; D uncertain. This CDR3 has 15 residues. Germline CDR1 is MNHNS and CDR2 is SASEGT. With 0 bases removed from V and 6 bases from J, the gap between germline ends came to 12 bases. DNA of the CDR3: TGTGCCAGCAGTGAAGCGCTGGGGTTCCTCAATGAGCAGTTCTTC. Its translation is CASSEALGFLNEQFF.

This chain joins TRBV7-9 and TRBJ2-4, with D perhaps matching TRBD1 (7 bases). The germline CDR1 and CDR2 sequences are SEHNR and FQNEAQ (reference sequence). The CDR3 is 16 residues long. Deletions cut 8 bases from V and 0 bases from J, with 17 bases between. The CDR3 DNA is TGTGCCAGCTTCCAGAGCCAGGGGGGAGCCAAAAACATTCAGTACTTC. Translated, it gives CASFQSQGGAKNIQYF.

As regards this clone: Other DNA sequences from this sample encode an identical CDR3 as well. V usage is TRBV7-2 and J usage is TRBJ2-5; no clear D. Germline V gives CDR1 SGHTA, CDR2 FQGNSA. The CDR3 is made up of 13 amino acids. Trimming removed 1 base at V and 3 bases at J, with 6 bases between. The CDR3, as DNA: TGTGCCAGCAGCTTAGAACGGGAAGAGACCCAGTACTTC. Amino acid sequence: CASSLEREETQYF.

The chain has TRBV5-1 and TRBJ1-1, with a weak D call TRBD1 (5 bases). The CDR3 has 16 amino acids. Germline loops: CDR1 SGHRS, CDR2 YFSETQ. Trimming cost V 0 bases and J 0 bases, with 12 bases left between them. The CDR3 reads CASSLAIGVVNTEAFF. CDR3 sequence (DNA): TGCGCCAGCAGCTTGGCCATAGGGGTCGTGAACACTGAAGCTTTCTTT.

This chain uses TRBV6-6 with TRBJ2-2, with D possibly TRBD2 on 6 matching bases. The V gene's germline CDR1 is MNHNY and CDR2 SVGAGI (reference sequence). Trimming removed 2 bases at V and 5 bases at J, with 9 bases between. This CDR3 region has 14 residues. This chain's CDR3 is CASSYLRGTGELFF. The CDR3 DNA is TGTGCCAGCAGTTACCTTCGGGGGACCGGGGAGCTGTTTTTT.

The chain employs TRBV12-5 and TRBJ2-6; a weak D match, TRBD1 (5 bases). CDR3 length: 17 residues. Trimming pared 1 base from V and 2 bases from J, leaving 12 bases between. From germline, CDR1 is LGHNT and CDR2 FRNRAP. The CDR3 sequence is CASGLGAKGPGANVLTF. In nucleotides, the CDR3 is TGTGCTAGTGGTTTGGGGGCGAAGGGGCCTGGGGCCAACGTCCTGACTTTC.

The chain recombines TRBV27 with TRBJ1-5; TRBD1 might be the D (5 bases). This CDR3 has 15 amino acids. Trimming cost V 3 bases and J 3 bases, with 12 bases left between them. Germline CDR1 MNHEY, CDR2 SMNVEV (reference sequence). The CDR3 reads CASSLTGLNNQPQHF. The CDR3, as DNA: TGTGCCAGCAGTTTGACGGGACTGAACAATCAGCCCCAGCATTTT.

This chain joins TRBV18 and TRBJ2-2; D is ambiguous. Per the germline V gene, CDR1 is KGHSH and CDR2 is LQKENI. This CDR3 comprises 16 residues. V was clipped by 3 bases and J by 6 bases, with 17 bases between them. The CDR3 sequence is CASSPTGPGLSGELFF. The CDR3 DNA is TGTGCCAGCTCACCGACTGGGCCCGGGCTCTCCGGGGAGCTGTTTTTT. Filled out from reference TRBV18 and TRBJ2-2, the complete variable domain reads NAGVMQNPRHLVRRRGQEARLRCSPMKGHSHVYWYRQLPEEGLKFMVYLQKENIIDESGMPKERFSAEFPKEGPSILRIQQVVRGDSAAYFCASSPTGPGLSGELFFGEGSRLTVL.

The genes are TRBV23-1 and TRBJ2-1, with 8 bases aligning to TRBD2. Being an ORF, TRBV23-1 has a function that is uncertain. The length of the CDR3 is 15 residues. With V trimmed by 4 bases and J by 5 bases, 7 bases remained unmatched. CDR3 nucleotide sequence: TGCGCCAGCAGTCCACTAGCGGTCCGGGACAATGAGCAGTTCTTC. Translation: CASSPLAVRDNEQFF.

This clone was seen more than once but under ten times. This chain joins TRBV25-1 and TRBJ1-2, with TRBD1 identical over 8 bases. Germline V lookup: CDR1 MGHDK, CDR2 SYGVNS. The V gene end was trimmed by 2 bases and the J gene end by 8 bases; junction bases not matched to a gene: 10. This CDR3 is built from 15 residues. CDR3 loop: CASSERGTGSGGYTF. CDR3 nucleotide sequence: TGTGCCAGCAGTGAACGGGGGACAGGTAGCGGGGGCTACACCTTC.

The genes are TRBV7-2 and TRBJ1-4; a possible D gene is TRBD1 (5 bases). The V gene's germline CDR1 is SGHTA and CDR2 FQGNSA. V dropped 1 base and J dropped 5 bases, with 11 bases sitting between them. The CDR3 spans 15 residues. Written as DNA, the CDR3 is TGTGCCAGCAGCTTAGACGGGACTGTAAATGAAAAACTGTTTTTT. The encoded protein is CASSLDGTVNEKLFF.

The CDR3 DNA follows: TGCGCCAGCAGAGATGACATAAATGAGCAGTTCTTC. Residues: CASRDDINEQFF. The chain couples TRBV5-1 to TRBJ2-1; D is ambiguous. The germline V gene has CDR1 SGHRS and CDR2 YFSETQ. The CDR3 extends over 12 amino acids. V was cut by 5 bases and J by 7 bases, with 10 bases left in between.